Below, one TCR beta chain is given with its context. Its antigen is currently unknown. The data derive from a study of OX40 agonist ivuxolimab in advanced cancers. For the study at large: Patients were dosed intravenously with ivuxolimab at 0.01 to 10 mg/kg every 2 weeks. People in dose escalation had one of these cancers: hepatocellular carcinoma, melanoma, renal cell or head and neck cancer. Aged roughly 23 to 80 with a mean of approximately 57 years, they were roughly 83% male.

Study observations and caveats: Expanded clones were, on average, more numerous in CD8+ T cells than in CD4+.

Assay: immunoSEQ multiplex PCR; the TCRdb copy retains only in-frame clones and omits some. The sample includes more than 65,000 clones, roughly 86% of them seen just once. Sequencing was performed on CD4+ or CD8+ T cells sorted from blood, taken in a trial of the OX40 agonist ivuxolimab. The sequence came from an adult with an advanced solid tumor such as melanoma, head and neck, liver or kidney cancer.

The CDR3 DNA reads as TGTGCCAGCAGCTTTTACGGGAGGCGGTACGAGCAGTACTTC. It translates to CASSFYGRRYEQYF. V usage is TRBV11-2 and J usage is TRBJ2-7, with TRBD2 identical over 7 bases. CDR1 is SGHAT and CDR2 is FQNNGV in the germline V gene. The length of the CDR3 is 14 residues. V lost 3 bases, J lost 4 bases, and 6 bases stayed unmatched.